The 6 T cell receptor beta chains listed next were all sequenced from one sample in a study of T cells after posttransplantation cyclophosphamide. Cyclophosphamide on days +3 and +4 followed busulfan-fludarabine conditioning and a marrow graft. TCRdb's table, derived via immunoSEQ multiplex PCR, lists solely in-frame clones and lacks some. The sample contains under 15,000 clones, none of them singletons. Source: PBMCs, taken after allogeneic stem cell transplant with posttransplant cyclophosphamide. The receptors were sampled from a female patient aged 35-55 years who received an allogeneic stem cell transplant from an unrelated donor, was CMV-positive, and had acute GVHD only. Some T cells may have come from the graft donor.

In this sample, this clone turned up many times. The J gene is TRBJ2-2, the V gene TRBV9, with a tentative D call TRBD1 (5 bases). Germline CDR1 is SGDLS and CDR2 is YYNGEE. There are 16 residues in the CDR3. Trimming left V 3 bases short and J 0 bases short, with 12 bases between. This CDR3 is CASSEGLRANTGELFF. CDR3 in DNA: TGTGCCAGCAGCGAGGGGTTGCGAGCGAACACCGGGGAGCTGTTTTTT. The complete variable domain, with remaining parts taken from reference TRBV9 and TRBJ2-2, reads DSGVTQTPKHLITATGQRVTLRCSPRSGDLSVYWYQQSLDQGLQFLIQYYNGEERAKGNILERFSAQQFPDLHSELNLSSLELGDSALYFCASSEGLRANTGELFFGEGSRLTVL.

This clone occurred many times. The chain uses TRBV19 and TRBJ1-1, with a weak D call TRBD1 (5 bases). V was shortened by 5 bases and J by 2 bases, with 15 bases between the two germline ends. The V gene's germline CDR1 is LNHDA and CDR2 SQIVND (reference sequence). This CDR3 is built from 15 residues. The CDR3 spells CASSAQGGINTEAFF. The CDR3 DNA reads as TGTGCCAGTAGTGCCCAGGGAGGGATAAACACTGAAGCTTTCTTT.

This clone was detected ten times or more. The V call is TRBV5-4, the J call TRBJ2-1; TRBD1 matches 8 bases. The CDR3 contains 13 residues. Germline V gene sequence: CDR1 SGHNT, CDR2 YYREEE (reference sequence). V dropped 4 bases and J dropped 7; count of bases not matched to a gene: 4. CDR3 amino acids: CASSHDRGNEQFF. Written as DNA, the CDR3 is TGTGCCAGCAGCCATGACAGGGGTAATGAGCAGTTCTTC.

J is TRBJ2-5 and V is TRBV19, with no clear D. Germline V gene sequence: CDR1 LNHDA, CDR2 SQIVND (reference sequence). CDR3 length: 11 amino acids. The ends were cut back, 4 bases at V and 5 bases at J, with 5 bases in the middle. The CDR3: CASSNYETQYF. The CDR3 nucleotides are TGTGCCAGTAGTAATTATGAGACCCAGTACTTC.

Notes on this clone: A read error likely explains this, since a far larger clone differs by one base. This chain joins TRBV7-9 and TRBJ1-1, with 9 bases fitting TRBD1. The last part of the DNA fits TRBJ2-3 better; the J call may be wrong. Germline lookup yields CDR1 SEHNR and CDR2 FQNEAQ (reference sequence). This CDR3 spans 16 amino acids. The CDR3 DNA follows: TGTGCCAGCAGGTTAGGGGGGACAGGGTACACAGATACGCAGTATTTT. Translating gives CASRLGGTGYTDTQYF.

In this sample, this clone turned up many times. This chain links TRBV7-2 with TRBJ2-7, with TRBD1 matching over 9 bases. Trimming at V came to 5 bases and at J to 3 bases, leaving 8 bases not matched to a gene. Germline V CDR1 and CDR2: SGHTA, FQGNSA. This CDR3 spans 15 amino acids. Here the CDR3 DNA reads TGTGCCAGCAGCCCCGGGACAGGGAAAGGCTACGAGCAGTACGTC. Protein product: CASSPGTGKGYEQYV.